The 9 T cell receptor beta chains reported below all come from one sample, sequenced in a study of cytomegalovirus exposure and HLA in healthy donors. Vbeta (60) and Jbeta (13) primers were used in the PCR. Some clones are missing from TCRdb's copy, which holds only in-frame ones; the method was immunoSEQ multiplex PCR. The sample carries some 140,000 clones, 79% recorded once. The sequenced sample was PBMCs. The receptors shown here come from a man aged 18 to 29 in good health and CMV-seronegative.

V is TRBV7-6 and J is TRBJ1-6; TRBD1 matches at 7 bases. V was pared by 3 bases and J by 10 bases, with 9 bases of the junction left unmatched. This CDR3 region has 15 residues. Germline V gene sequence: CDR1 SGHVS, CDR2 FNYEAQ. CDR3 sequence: CASSFTTGLVSPLHF. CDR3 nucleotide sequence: TGTGCCAGCAGCTTCACGACAGGGCTTGTCTCACCCCTCCACTTT.

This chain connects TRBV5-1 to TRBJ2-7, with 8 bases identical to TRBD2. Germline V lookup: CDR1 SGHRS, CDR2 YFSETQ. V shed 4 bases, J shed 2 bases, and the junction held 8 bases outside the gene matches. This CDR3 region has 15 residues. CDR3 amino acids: CASSVPGTRAYEQYF. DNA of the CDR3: TGCGCCAGCAGCGTCCCCGGGACTAGAGCCTACGAGCAGTACTTC.

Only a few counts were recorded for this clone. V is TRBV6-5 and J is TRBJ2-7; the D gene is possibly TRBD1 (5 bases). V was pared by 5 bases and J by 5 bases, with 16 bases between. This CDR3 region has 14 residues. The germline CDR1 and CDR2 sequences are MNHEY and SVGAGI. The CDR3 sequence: CASSTTVASDEQYF. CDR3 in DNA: TGTGCCAGCAGTACGACAGTTGCGTCAGACGAGCAGTACTTC.

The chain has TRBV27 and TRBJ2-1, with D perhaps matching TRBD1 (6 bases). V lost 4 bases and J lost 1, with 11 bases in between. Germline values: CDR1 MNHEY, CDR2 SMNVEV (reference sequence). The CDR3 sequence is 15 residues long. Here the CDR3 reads CASSSAGESYNEQFF. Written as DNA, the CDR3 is TGTGCCAGCAGTTCAGCAGGGGAGTCCTACAATGAGCAGTTCTTC.

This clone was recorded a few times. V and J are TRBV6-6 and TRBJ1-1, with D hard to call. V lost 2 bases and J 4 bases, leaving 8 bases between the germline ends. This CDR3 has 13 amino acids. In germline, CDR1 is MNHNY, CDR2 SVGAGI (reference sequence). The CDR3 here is CASSYAEGTEAFF. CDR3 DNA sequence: TGTGCCAGCAGTTACGCGGAGGGCACTGAAGCTTTCTTT.

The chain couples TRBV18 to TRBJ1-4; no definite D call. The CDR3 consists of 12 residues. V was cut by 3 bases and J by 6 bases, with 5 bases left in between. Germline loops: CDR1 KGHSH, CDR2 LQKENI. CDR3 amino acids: CASSPSDEKLFF. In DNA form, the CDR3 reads TGTGCCAGCTCACCTAGTGATGAAAAACTGTTTTTT.

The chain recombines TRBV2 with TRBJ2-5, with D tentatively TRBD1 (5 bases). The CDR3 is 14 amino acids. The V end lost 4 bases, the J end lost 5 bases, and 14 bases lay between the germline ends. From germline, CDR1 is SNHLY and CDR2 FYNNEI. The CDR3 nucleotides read TGTGCCAGCAGTGGAGGCAGGGTCGTGGAGACCCAGTACTTC. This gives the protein CASSGGRVVETQYF.

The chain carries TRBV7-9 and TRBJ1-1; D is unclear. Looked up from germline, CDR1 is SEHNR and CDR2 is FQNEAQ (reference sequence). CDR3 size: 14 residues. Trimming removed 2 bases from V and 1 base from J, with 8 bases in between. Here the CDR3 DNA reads TGTGCCAGCAGCTTACAGGCGCAGAACACTGAAGCTTTCTTT. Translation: CASSLQAQNTEAFF.

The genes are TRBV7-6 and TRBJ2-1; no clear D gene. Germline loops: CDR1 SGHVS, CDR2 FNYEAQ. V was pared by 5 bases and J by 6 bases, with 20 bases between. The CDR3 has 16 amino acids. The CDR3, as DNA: TGTGCCAGCAGCGTAGGAATCCCCCACTTAGCCAATGAGCAGTTCTTC. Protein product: CASSVGIPHLANEQFF.